The rows below give T cell receptor beta chains drawn from one sample of a study of blood T cell repertoires in COVID-19. The method was immunoSEQ multiplex PCR; TCRdb's version includes in-frame clones alone and lacks a portion of them. The sample carries 250,000 to 300,000 clones, about 90% recorded once. The material sequenced was peripheral blood. These receptors originate from a young woman with COVID-19, enrolled during active disease. Each CDR3 is given with its conserved first and last residue. A D gene is named only where the DNA matches it firmly. The listing skips clone size in some rows; elsewhere it reads once, few, many or a size class.

v_call: TRBV3-1/TRBV3-2; clone_size: .; j_call: TRBJ1-2; d_call: .; cdr3_nt: TGTGCCAGCAGCAGAGGACAGACGCTTAACTATGGCTACACCTTC; cdr3_aa: CASSRGQTLNYGYTF
v_call: TRBV7-2; clone_size: .; j_call: TRBJ2-5; d_call: TRBD2; cdr3_nt: TGTGCCAGCAGCCAAGGGACTAGCGCCCAAGAGACCCAGTACTTC; cdr3_aa: CASSQGTSAQETQYF
v_call: TRBV6-4; clone_size: .; j_call: TRBJ1-2; d_call: TRBD1; cdr3_nt: TGTGCCAGCAGTGACGGGGACAGTCAGGGCTACACCTTC; cdr3_aa: CASSDGDSQGYTF
v_call: TRBV29-1; clone_size: .; j_call: TRBJ1-1; d_call: TRBD1; cdr3_nt: TGCAGCGTTGGACAGGGCTCGGGTTGGGCTGAAGCTTTCTTT; cdr3_aa: CSVGQGSGWAEAFF
v_call: TRBV4-1; clone_size: .; j_call: TRBJ1-2; d_call: .; cdr3_nt: TGCGCCAGCAGCCTCGACGGGTGGGACTATGGCTACACCTTC; cdr3_aa: CASSLDGWDYGYTF
v_call: TRBV2; clone_size: few; j_call: TRBJ1-1; d_call: .; cdr3_nt: TGTGCCAGCAGTGAAGCGGGGGGTTGGAGCACTGAAGCTTTCTTT; cdr3_aa: CASSEAGGWSTEAFF
v_call: TRBV29-1; clone_size: .; j_call: TRBJ1-2; d_call: TRBD1; cdr3_nt: TGCAGCGTTGGGCAGGGGGCCCCAAACTATGGCTACACCTTC; cdr3_aa: CSVGQGAPNYGYTF
v_call: TRBV19; clone_size: .; j_call: TRBJ2-3; d_call: .; cdr3_nt: TGTGCCAGTAGTCCCGACTTGGATTTGGATACGCAGTATTTT; cdr3_aa: CASSPDLDLDTQYF
v_call: TRBV5-5; clone_size: .; j_call: TRBJ1-5; d_call: TRBD1; cdr3_nt: TGTGCCAGCAGCTCCACAGGGGATAGTCAGCCCCAGCATTTT; cdr3_aa: CASSSTGDSQPQHF
v_call: TRBV6-1; clone_size: once; j_call: TRBJ2-7; d_call: TRBD2; cdr3_nt: TGTGCCAGCAGTGTAGAGACTAGCGGGCCGGCCTACGAGCAGTACTTC; cdr3_aa: CASSVETSGPAYEQYF
v_call: TRBV5-3; clone_size: once; j_call: TRBJ2-7; d_call: TRBD1; cdr3_nt: TGTGCCAGAAGCTTGTTTCGACGACAGGGGCGGTCTAGCGTAGTCTACGAGCAGTACTTC; cdr3_aa: CARSLFRRQGRSSVVYEQYF
v_call: TRBV10-2; clone_size: .; j_call: TRBJ2-7; d_call: TRBD1; cdr3_nt: TGCGCCAGCAAGGACAGGGGCTCCTCCTACGAGCAGTACTTC; cdr3_aa: CASKDRGSSYEQYF
v_call: TRBV28; clone_size: .; j_call: TRBJ2-7; d_call: .; cdr3_nt: TGTGCCAGCAGCCCGGCTGGACAGCTTTTCTACGAGCAGTACTTC; cdr3_aa: CASSPAGQLFYEQYF
v_call: TRBV6-5; clone_size: .; j_call: TRBJ1-3; d_call: .; cdr3_nt: TGTGCCAGCAGTTACTCGGCAGGGACTGGAAACACCATATATTTT; cdr3_aa: CASSYSAGTGNTIYF
v_call: TRBV4-3; clone_size: once; j_call: TRBJ1-3; d_call: .; cdr3_nt: TGCGCCAGCAGCCTAACACGCGGCTCCCCTGGAAACACCATATATTTT; cdr3_aa: CASSLTRGSPGNTIYF
v_call: TRBV6-5; clone_size: .; j_call: TRBJ1-6; d_call: TRBD1; cdr3_nt: TGTGCCAGCAGTCGGGACAGCCCCAATTCACCCCTCCACTTT; cdr3_aa: CASSRDSPNSPLHF
v_call: TRBV28; clone_size: once; j_call: TRBJ2-6; d_call: TRBD1; cdr3_nt: TGTGCCAGCACCCCCGCGGGACAGGGTATATCTGGGGCCAACGTCCTGACTTTC; cdr3_aa: CASTPAGQGISGANVLTF
v_call: TRBV18; clone_size: .; j_call: TRBJ2-5; d_call: TRBD1; cdr3_nt: TGTGCCAGCTCACCACTAGACAGGGGCGAGACCCAGTACTTC; cdr3_aa: CASSPLDRGETQYF
v_call: TRBV24-1; clone_size: .; j_call: TRBJ1-5; d_call: TRBD1; cdr3_nt: TGTGCCACCAGTGGACAGGGGGATCAGCCCCAGCATTTT; cdr3_aa: CATSGQGDQPQHF
v_call: TRBV28; clone_size: .; j_call: TRBJ1-1; d_call: TRBD1; cdr3_nt: TGTGCCAGCAGTATAGGACAGGGGGCTGAAGCTTTCTTT; cdr3_aa: CASSIGQGAEAFF
v_call: TRBV19; clone_size: .; j_call: TRBJ2-3; d_call: TRBD1; cdr3_nt: TGTGCCAGTACCCTAAGACAGGGGTCAACAGATACGCAGTATTTT; cdr3_aa: CASTLRQGSTDTQYF
v_call: TRBV6-1; clone_size: .; j_call: TRBJ1-5; d_call: TRBD1; cdr3_nt: TGTGCCAGCAGTGGGACCGGGACAGATTCAAATCAGCCCCAGCATTTT; cdr3_aa: CASSGTGTDSNQPQHF
v_call: TRBV7-8; clone_size: once; j_call: TRBJ1-4; d_call: .; cdr3_nt: TGTGCCAGCAGCTTAGGGGCAGGGAATGAAAAGCTGTTTTTT; cdr3_aa: CASSLGAGNEKLFF
v_call: TRBV2; clone_size: .; j_call: TRBJ2-5; d_call: TRBD2; cdr3_nt: TGTGCCAGCAGTGAACGGCTAGCGGGACTCCAAGAGACCCAGTACTTC; cdr3_aa: CASSERLAGLQETQYF
v_call: TRBV5-1; clone_size: .; j_call: TRBJ2-5; d_call: .; cdr3_nt: TGCGCCAGCAGCCCTGACGGGGGTAGGGAGACCCAGTACTTC; cdr3_aa: CASSPDGGRETQYF
v_call: TRBV24-1; clone_size: .; j_call: TRBJ2-7; d_call: .; cdr3_nt: TGTGCCACCAGTGATTCAGGGGACGAGCAGTACTTC; cdr3_aa: CATSDSGDEQYF
v_call: TRBV3-1/TRBV3-2; clone_size: .; j_call: TRBJ2-7; d_call: .; cdr3_nt: TGTGCCAGCAGCCCACAGGGGGGGAGGTCCGAGCAGTACTTC; cdr3_aa: CASSPQGGRSEQYF